The clone carrying this T cell receptor (beta chain) was detected many times. Its antigen is undetermined. The source material, RNA transcripts, was used to amplify TCR beta CDR3 regions. Primed by the HTBI set, a first-round RT-PCR was run on the TCR CDR3. A single record per CDR3 protein comes from TCRdb applying MiXCR to the multiplex PCR reads. In the table there are approximately 350,000 distinct CDR3 sequences, around 15% of which are singletons. Patients with ophthalmopathy all had a Clinical Activity Score of at least 3, a NOSPECS grade of at least 4 and duration under 3 months. Diagnoses rested on clinical symptoms, serum thyroxine and TRAb, thyroid ultrasound and orbital computed tomography. These data come from a study of T cells in Graves' hyperthyroidism and ophthalmopathy. Study conclusions and caveats: The model anticipated ophthalmopathy a median 6.5 months pre-onset.

Trimming left V 6 bases short and J 4 bases short, with 8 bases between. In germline, CDR1 is MNHEY, CDR2 SMNVEV (reference sequence). The CDR3 loop spans 12 amino acids. This sequence originates from a woman aged 60 to 75 with Graves' ophthalmopathy. The V and J genes are TRBV27 and TRBJ2-3, with TRBD2 as a possible D gene (6 bases). Input material: blood. The CDR3 loop is CASRGTSDTQYF. The DNA of the CDR3 is TGTGCCAGCAGGGGGACTTCAGATACGCAGTATTTT.